One sample yielded the 21 T cell receptor beta chains listed below, sequenced in a study of blood T cell repertoires in COVID-19. Clones were read by immunoSEQ multiplex PCR, and TCRdb kept only the in-frame ones, dropping some. The sample carries about 170,000 clones, around 79% recorded once. Sequenced material: PBMCs or T cells enriched from blood (not recorded which). The receptor set was obtained from a woman aged 70-85 years in a cohort exposed to, infected with or recovered from COVID-19 (not recorded which).

The chain combines TRBV7-6 with TRBJ2-1; 12 bases match TRBD2. V dropped 7 bases and J dropped 5; count of bases not matched to a gene: 12. The CDR3 is 17 amino acids. Germline V gives CDR1 SGHVS, CDR2 FNYEAQ. The CDR3 nucleotides read TGTGCCAGCACCCGAGGTCTAGCGGGAGGGGCAAACAATGAGCAGTTCTTC. Protein product: CASTRGLAGGANNEQFF.

This clone has a handful of counts. The chain is built from TRBV15 and TRBJ2-7, with TRBD1 matching over 8 bases. The V and J ends lost 3 bases and 2 bases, in that order; junction bases with no gene match: 6. The CDR3 is 15 amino acids. The germline V gene has CDR1 LNHNV and CDR2 YYDKDF (reference sequence). The CDR3 sequence is CATSRGRDRTYEQYF. The DNA for the CDR3 is TGTGCCACCAGCAGGGGTCGGGACAGGACCTACGAGCAGTACTTC.

The chain joins TRBV19 to TRBJ1-2; 8 bases match TRBD1. The CDR3 contains 16 residues. Germline lookup yields CDR1 LNHDA and CDR2 SQIVND (reference sequence). V gave up 6 bases and J gave up 2 bases; unmatched junction bases: 11. The CDR3 reads CASRPPPTGENYGYTF. CDR3 DNA sequence: TGTGCCAGTAGACCACCTCCGACAGGGGAAAACTATGGCTACACCTTC.

The table lists this clone with a count of one. This chain joins TRBV18 and TRBJ2-7; 9 nucleotides line up with TRBD1. The trim removed 3 bases at V and 0 bases at J, leaving 6 bases unmatched. The CDR3 is made up of 16 amino acids. Germline CDR1 and CDR2: KGHSH and LQKENI. The CDR3 protein is CASSPGQGGVSYEQYF. In DNA form, the CDR3 reads TGTGCCAGCTCACCGGGACAGGGCGGGGTCTCCTACGAGCAGTACTTC.

This chain joins TRBV30 and TRBJ2-1; 7 nucleotides line up with TRBD1. Losses at the gene ends were 5 bases for V and 7 bases for J; bases not matched to a gene: 8. The CDR3 covers 13 residues. Germline values: CDR1 GTSNPN, CDR2 SVGIG (reference sequence). CDR3 residues: CAWGIQQGNEQFF. As DNA, the CDR3 is TGTGCCTGGGGAATCCAACAGGGGAATGAGCAGTTCTTC.

V is TRBV2 and J is TRBJ1-6, with a possible D match to TRBD1 (5 bases). Germline V CDR1 and CDR2: SNHLY, FYNNEI. CDR3 size: 17 residues. The V gene lost 7 bases and the J gene lost 3 bases, with 19 bases spanning the gap. The CDR3 region has the DNA TGTGCCAGCAAAAGGGGCAGGCAGCCCTACTATAATTCACCCCTCCACTTT. This sequence encodes CASKRGRQPYYNSPLHF.

The chain employs TRBV4-1 and TRBJ1-4; D is undetermined. This CDR3 has 17 amino acids. Germline lookup yields CDR1 MGHRA and CDR2 YSYEKL. V was shortened by 0 bases and J by 8 bases, with 19 bases between the two germline ends. CDR3 protein: CASSQEGRANLGEKLFF. The CDR3 nucleotides are TGCGCCAGCAGCCAAGAGGGCCGAGCAAACCTTGGGGAAAAACTGTTTTTT.

This rearrangement joins TRBV24-1 to TRBJ1-2; the D is unclear. The CDR3 contains 13 residues. Trimming pared 4 bases from V and 4 bases from J, leaving 9 bases between. CDR1 and CDR2 from the germline V gene are KGHDR and SFDVKD. Written as DNA, the CDR3 is TGTGCCACCAGTGACCGCGACACCTATGGCTACACCTTC. It specifies CATSDRDTYGYTF.

This clone was detected once. V usage is TRBV11-1 and J usage is TRBJ2-7; TRBD2 matches 11 bases. This CDR3 contains 16 residues. Germline assignment: CDR1 SGHAT and CDR2 FQDESV (reference sequence). V lost 5 bases and J lost 7; bases outside the gene matches: 13. The DNA for the CDR3 is TGTGCCAGCAGCCACGGGCGCCTAGCGGGAGGCCAAGAGCAGTACTTC. This gives the protein CASSHGRLAGGQEQYF.

The V call is TRBV5-1, the J call TRBJ2-7; TRBD1 is a possible D gene (6 bases). V lost 2 bases and J 3 bases, leaving 15 bases between the germline ends. Germline CDR1 reads SGHRS; CDR2 reads YFSETQ. This CDR3 has 15 residues. The CDR3: CASSFVSGVLYEQYF. DNA for the CDR3: TGCGCCAGCAGCTTCGTTTCAGGGGTTCTCTACGAGCAGTACTTC.

As concerns this clone: One end of the junction does not line up with germline, which may come from a read error. This chain uses TRBV28 with TRBJ2-1; D perhaps matches TRBD2 (5 bases). CDR3 length equals 12 residues. Looked up from germline, CDR1 is MDHEN and CDR2 is SYDVKM. In DNA form, the CDR3 reads TGTGCCAGTTGGGAGACCTACAATAAGCAGTTCTTC. Encoded protein: CASWETYNKQFF.

Note on this clone: The germline gene is not matched at one end of the junction; a read error may be the cause. The chain carries TRBV7-7 and TRBJ2-5; 13 bases map to TRBD2. Germline CDR1 is SSHAT and CDR2 is FNYEAQ (reference sequence). The CDR3 is made up of 16 amino acids. CDR3 nucleotide sequence: TGTGCTAGCAGTCCTCGACTAGCGGGGGGTCGAGAGACCCAGTACTTC. Translated: CASSPRLAGGRETQYF.

This clone was counted between two and nine times. The CDR3 sequence: CASSPHSGRLIPGELFF. Written as DNA, the CDR3 is TGTGCCAGCAGCCCTCATAGCGGGAGATTGATCCCCGGGGAGCTGTTTTTT. The J gene is TRBJ2-2, the V gene TRBV11-3; 9 bases agree with TRBD2. Germline V CDR1 and CDR2: SGHNT, YENEEA. This CDR3 has 17 residues. The trim removed 5 bases at V and 6 bases at J, leaving 13 bases unmatched.

Only one count was recorded for this clone. The V gene is TRBV18, the J gene TRBJ2-5; 7 bases match TRBD2. Trimming cost V 2 bases and J 3 bases; bases outside gene matches: 9. Germline loops: CDR1 KGHSH, CDR2 LQKENI. This CDR3 spans 16 amino acids. For the CDR3, the DNA is TGTGCCAGCTCACCAAGTACAGGACTAGGGAAAGAGACCCAGTACTTC. As protein: CASSPSTGLGKETQYF.

This chain joins TRBV3-1 (or the pseudogene TRBV3-2) and TRBJ1-5; D might be TRBD1 (6 bases). CDR1 and CDR2 (germline): LGHDT, YNNKEL (reference sequence). The germline V and J ends were trimmed by 3 bases and 3 bases, with 12 bases remaining between them. CDR3 length equals 15 residues. CDR3: CASSHAGASNQPQHF. CDR3 nucleotide sequence: TGTGCCAGCAGCCATGCAGGGGCTTCCAATCAGCCCCAGCATTTT.

This CDR3 is CASSREGGGYGYTF. In DNA form, the CDR3 reads TGTGCCAGCTCACGAGAGGGAGGAGGCTATGGCTACACCTTC. The V and J genes are TRBV18 and TRBJ1-2; D remains unclear. This CDR3 is 14 amino acids long. Trimming left V 4 bases short and J 4 bases short, with 13 bases between. The germline V gene encodes CDR1 KGHSH and CDR2 LQKENI.

This clone was observed a single time. V and J are TRBV11-2 and TRBJ2-3; 7 bases are a match to TRBD2. V gave up 3 bases and J gave up 4 bases; unmatched junction bases: 13. There are 17 residues in the CDR3. Germline assignment: CDR1 SGHAT and CDR2 FQNNGV. DNA for the CDR3: TGTGCCAGCAGCTTGAGGCCCGGGAGGTTCGCGCCAGATACGCAGTATTTT. This sequence encodes CASSLRPGRFAPDTQYF.

DNA of the CDR3: TGTGCCAGTAGTATTATGACAGGGGGATTCGACGAGCAGTACTTC. Translating gives CASSIMTGGFDEQYF. The rearrangement uses TRBV19 and TRBJ2-7; TRBD1 agrees at 9 bases. CDR1 and CDR2 (germline): LNHDA, SQIVND (reference sequence). The junction had 8 bases not matched to a gene; V was cut back by 3 bases and J by 5 bases. The length of the CDR3 is 15 residues.

This rearrangement joins TRBV5-1 to TRBJ1-1, with a possible D match to TRBD1 (5 bases). Germline V lookup: CDR1 SGHRS, CDR2 YFSETQ. V was shortened by 1 base and J by 1 base, with 8 bases between the two germline ends. There are 14 residues in the CDR3. The chain's CDR3 is CASSLNQGNTEAFF. The CDR3 nucleotides read TGCGCCAGCAGCTTGAATCAGGGGAACACTGAAGCTTTCTTT. Full variable domain (remainder filled in from reference TRBV5-1 and TRBJ1-1): KAGVTQTPRYLIKTRGQQVTLSCSPISGHRSVSWYQQTPGQGLQFLFEYFSETQRNKGNFPGRFSGRQFSNSRSEMNVSTLELGDSALYLCASSLNQGNTEAFFGQGTRLTVV.

The genes are TRBV12-5 and TRBJ1-5, with TRBD1 matching 8 bases. With 6 bases clipped from V and 7 bases from J, the junction kept 8 bases outside the gene matches. This CDR3 is built from 14 residues. Germline-derived CDR1 and CDR2 are LGHNT and FRNRAP. This CDR3 reads CASGLGQGRQPQHF. The CDR3 bases are TGTGCTAGTGGACTCGGACAGGGAAGACAGCCCCAGCATTTT.

Worth noting for this clone: An end of the junction does not agree with germline; a read error may underlie this. The chain carries TRBV18 and TRBJ2-7; D might be TRBD2 (6 bases). The CDR3 is 12 amino acids. The germline CDR1 and CDR2 sequences are KGHSH and LQKENI. This chain's CDR3 is CASSPLGGEMVF. The DNA of the CDR3 is TGTGCCAGCTCACCATTAGGCGGGGAAATGGTCTTC.